This TCR beta chain was documented in a study of T cells in Graves' hyperthyroidism and ophthalmopathy. Germline V gene data show CDR1 as MNHEY and CDR2 as SMNVEV (reference sequence). CDR3 size: 14 residues. With V trimmed by 7 bases and J by 2 bases, 5 bases remained unmatched. Amplified TCR beta CDR3 regions derived from RNA transcripts. During a first-round RT-PCR of the TCR CDR3, the HTBI primer set was used. TCRdb re-derived calls from the multiplex PCR reads in MiXCR, one entry per CDR3 protein. Among 490,000 or so distinct CDR3 sequences listed, 20% were seen once. The V call is TRBV27, the J call TRBJ1-1; 9 bases align to TRBD1. Sequenced material: blood. The origin of this receptor is a middle-aged man with Graves' ophthalmopathy. As DNA, the CDR3 is TGTGCCAGCATGGACAGGGGCCTAAACACTGAAGCTTTCTTT. Translation gives CASMDRGLNTEAFF.